Below, one T cell receptor (beta chain) is given with its context. In the original processing: Cell counts per sample came from amplifying reference gene primers. Sequencing was performed with immunoSEQ multiplex PCR; in TCRdb, only in-frame clones are kept and a portion is missing. That table gives V, J and clone size, and the DNA gave D and trimming. The sample lists 200,000 to 300,000 clones, 84% occurring once. This CDR3 comprises 17 residues. Germline V gene lookup returns CDR1 MGHRA and CDR2 YSYEKL. V shed 4 bases, J shed 8 bases, and the junction held 12 bases outside the gene matches. The sample originates from a study of blood T cell repertoires in COVID-19. Overall study: Acute-phase and convalescent COVID-19 samples originated in the United States, Italy and Spain. T cells, B-cell-depleted T cells, or PBMCs supplied cDNA or gDNA.

The sample taken for sequencing was peripheral blood. The sequence derives from a man in his forties who had recovered from COVID-19. The chain is built from TRBV4-1 and TRBJ2-1; TRBD2 matches 12 bases. For the CDR3, the DNA is TGCGCCAGCAGCCTGCGGGCTAGCGGGGGGGCCTGGGATGAGCAGTTCTTC. Amino acid sequence: CASSLRASGGAWDEQFF.